This T cell receptor (beta chain) was recovered during a study of blood T cell repertoires in COVID-19. Whole-study context: The origin of the acute and convalescent COVID-19 samples was the United States, Italy and Spain.

Trimming took off 4 bases at V and 4 bases at J, with 9 bases between the two ends. The CDR3 loop spans 14 amino acids. Germline CDR1 is KGHDR and CDR2 is SFDVKD. Per the original methods: Amplification with reference gene primers provided the estimates of nucleated cell counts. Only in-frame clones appear in the TCRdb table, and some are missing; sequencing was by immunoSEQ multiplex PCR. That table supplies the V and J calls and clone size; D and trimming were determined from the DNA. Of roughly 180,000 clones listed, 80% to 90% were seen once; the top ten hold 7.5% to 9.5%. The sequence was collected from a man in his forties or fifties who had recovered from COVID-19. The sample was peripheral blood. This rearrangement joins TRBV24-1 to TRBJ1-4; the D is unclear. CDR3 bases: TGTGCCACCAGTGAAGACAAAAATAATGAAAAACTGTTTTTT. Translating gives CATSEDKNNEKLFF.